This TCR beta chain was identified during a study of T cell responses to AZD1222 COVID-19 vaccine. Study-level results: Only after the peak T cell response were repertoires sampled. Most donors were white British and more were female, and clonal diversity was possibly underestimated. Epitopes outside B.1.351 and B.1.1.7 mutated regions reportedly drew nearly half of spike TCRs.

Recipients boosted at about 4 weeks or about 12 weeks are pooled. Germline V gene lookup returns CDR1 LGHNA and CDR2 YSLEER. V dropped 0 bases and J dropped 6 bases, with 11 bases sitting between them. The CDR3 consists of 15 residues. Of note for this clone: No antigen is known for it.

Clones were read by immunoSEQ multiplex PCR, and TCRdb kept only the in-frame ones, dropping some. Among 150,000 to 200,000 clones listed, roughly 90% were seen once. The TCR comes from an adult who received the AZD1222 COVID-19 vaccine. The chain recombines TRBV4-3 with TRBJ2-2; D ambiguous. The sample was peripheral blood, taken 28 days after the second AZD1222 dose. CDR3 coding DNA: TGCGCCAGCAGCCAAGATCTCCGAGCCCCCGGGGAGCTGTTTTTT. Its translation is CASSQDLRAPGELFF.